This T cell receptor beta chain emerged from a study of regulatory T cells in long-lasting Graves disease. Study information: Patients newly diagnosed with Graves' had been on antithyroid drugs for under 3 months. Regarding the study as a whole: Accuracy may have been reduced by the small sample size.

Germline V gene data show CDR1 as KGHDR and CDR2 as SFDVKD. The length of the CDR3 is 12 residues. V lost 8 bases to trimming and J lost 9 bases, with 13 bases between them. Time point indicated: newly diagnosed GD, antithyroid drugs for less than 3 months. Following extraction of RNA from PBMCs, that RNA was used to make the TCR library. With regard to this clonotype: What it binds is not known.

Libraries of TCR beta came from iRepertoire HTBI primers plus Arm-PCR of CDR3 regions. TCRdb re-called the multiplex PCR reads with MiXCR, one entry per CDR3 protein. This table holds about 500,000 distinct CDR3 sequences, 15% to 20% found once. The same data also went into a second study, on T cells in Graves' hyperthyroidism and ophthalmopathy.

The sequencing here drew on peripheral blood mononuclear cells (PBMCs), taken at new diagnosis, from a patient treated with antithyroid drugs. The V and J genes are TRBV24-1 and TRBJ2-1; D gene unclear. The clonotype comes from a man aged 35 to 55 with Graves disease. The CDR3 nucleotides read TGTGCCACCACGACCGACTTCGGTGAGCAGTTCTTC. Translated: CATTTDFGEQFF.